Shown below are 21 T cell receptor beta chains from a single sample sequenced in a study of cytomegalovirus exposure and HLA in healthy donors. The PCR made use of 60 Vbeta and 13 Jbeta primers. This table comes from immunoSEQ multiplex PCR, and its TCRdb copy is limited to in-frame clones, with some not included. This table has about 110,000 clones, 65% to 90% appearing once. The source material was PBMCs. The receptors shown here come from a woman in her 30s in good health and CMV-seronegative.

The V and J genes are TRBV7-6 and TRBJ2-1, with D possibly matching TRBD2 (6 bases). This CDR3 has 18 amino acids. Trimming removed 3 bases at V and 0 bases at J, with 18 bases between. Germline CDR1 and CDR2: SGHVS and FNYEAQ. CDR3 sequence (DNA): TGTGCCAGCAGCTTCCGTATACCGTCACTAGCCTCCTACAATGAGCAGTTCTTC. It is translated as CASSFRIPSLASYNEQFF.

This clone appeared once. The chain joins TRBV10-1 to TRBJ2-1; 15 bases line up with TRBD2. This CDR3 has 18 amino acids. Trimming cost V 7 bases and J 7 bases; bases outside gene matches: 14. Germline V lookup: CDR1 WNHNN, CDR2 SYGVQD (reference sequence). CDR3 bases: TGCGCCAGCACGTTCGCCGGACTAGCGGGAGGGCTGAAGAATGAGCAGTTCTTC. This codes for CASTFAGLAGGLKNEQFF.

This chain joins TRBV6-1 and TRBJ2-2, with 9 bases matching TRBD2. This CDR3 has 13 residues. The V and J ends lost 11 bases and 6 bases, in that order; junction bases with no gene match: 7. Looked up from germline, CDR1 is MNHNS and CDR2 is SASEGT. Here the CDR3 DNA reads TGTGCCGCGGGAGGGCCCTCCTCCGGGGAGCTGTTTTTT. Its protein product is CAAGGPSSGELFF.

V is TRBV7-2 and J is TRBJ2-7; TRBD1 matches 11 bases. The CDR3 runs 15 residues. V shed 5 bases and J 7 bases; nucleotides not matched to a gene: 10. Germline V gives CDR1 SGHTA, CDR2 FQGNSA. The CDR3 region is CASSPLRDRGGEQYF. The DNA for the CDR3 is TGTGCCAGCAGCCCCCTCCGGGACAGGGGGGGAGAGCAGTACTTC.

J is TRBJ2-7 and V is TRBV5-4; TRBD1 might be the D (6 bases). Germline V gives CDR1 SGHNT, CDR2 YYREEE (reference sequence). V was shortened by 4 bases and J by 6 bases, with 11 bases between the two germline ends. The CDR3 is 12 residues long. CDR3 nucleotide sequence: TGTGCCAGCAGCCAAACAGGGTCCGAGCAGTACTTC. Residues: CASSQTGSEQYF.

The chain employs TRBV25-1 and TRBJ1-5; 12 bases are shared with TRBD1. Germline CDR1 is MGHDK and CDR2 is SYGVNS. The length of the CDR3 is 16 residues. With V trimmed by 2 bases and J by 4 bases, 3 bases remained unmatched. The CDR3: CASSEGTGGPNQPQHF. For the CDR3, the DNA is TGTGCCAGCAGTGAAGGGACAGGGGGCCCTAATCAGCCCCAGCATTTT.

This clone was found a few times. The rearrangement uses TRBV10-3 and TRBJ2-7; TRBD1 matches at 7 bases. Germline V gives CDR1 ENHRY, CDR2 SYGVKD. There are 18 residues in the CDR3. J was trimmed by 0 bases and V by 3 bases; bases with no gene match: 14. The CDR3 sequence: CAISEQGWGRTSSYEQYF. The CDR3 nucleotides are TGTGCCATCAGTGAACAGGGGTGGGGAAGGACGAGCTCCTACGAGCAGTACTTC.

V is TRBV5-1 and J is TRBJ2-7; weak D call: TRBD2 (6 bases). The CDR3 extends over 15 amino acids. CDR1 SGHRS and CDR2 YFSETQ come from the germline V gene. Trimming removed 4 bases from V and 5 bases from J, with 19 bases in between. This CDR3 reads CASSIPPGGGNEQYF. The DNA for the CDR3 is TGCGCCAGCAGCATCCCCCCCGGGGGTGGGAACGAGCAGTACTTC.

This chain joins TRBV7-6 and TRBJ2-1; D perhaps matches TRBD2 (6 bases). CDR3 length equals 14 residues. Germline assignment: CDR1 SGHVS and CDR2 FNYEAQ. V was cut by 4 bases and J by 4 bases, with 11 bases left in between. CDR3: CASSSSGLYNEQFF. The CDR3 nucleotides are TGTGCCAGCAGCTCAAGCGGGCTGTACAATGAGCAGTTCTTC.

J is TRBJ2-7 and V is TRBV4-1, with D perhaps matching TRBD1 (5 bases). V was clipped by 0 bases and J by 1 base, with 13 bases between them. Germline values: CDR1 MGHRA, CDR2 YSYEKL. CDR3 length: 16 amino acids. The CDR3 loop reads CASSQDPGIPSYEQYF. CDR3 sequence (DNA): TGCGCCAGCAGCCAAGATCCAGGGATCCCATCCTACGAGCAGTACTTC.

V is TRBV2 and J is TRBJ2-5; D possibly corresponds to TRBD2 (5 bases). The CDR3 extends over 13 amino acids. The V gene's germline CDR1 is SNHLY and CDR2 FYNNEI. Trimming shortened V by 4 bases and J by 10 bases, and 16 bases separated the two germline ends. DNA for the CDR3: TGTGCCAGCAGTGCAGAGCGTGACGGGGTCCAGTACTTC. Translated, it gives CASSAERDGVQYF.

The rearrangement uses TRBV7-9 and TRBJ1-3, with D unresolved. This CDR3 region has 12 residues. Trimming removed 4 bases at V and 4 bases at J, with 5 bases between. The V gene's germline CDR1 is SEHNR and CDR2 FQNEAQ (reference sequence). The CDR3 is CASSSMGNTIYF. CDR3 nucleotides: TGTGCCAGCAGCTCCATGGGAAACACCATATATTTT. The whole variable domain, remainder taken from reference TRBV7-9 and TRBJ1-3, is DTGVSQNPRHKITKRGQNVTFRCDPISEHNRLYWYRQTLGQGPEFLTYFQNEAQLEKSRLLSDRFSAERPKGSFSTLEIQRTEQGDSAMYLCASSSMGNTIYFGEGSWLTVV.

This clone is a singleton in its sample. This chain joins TRBV29-1 and TRBJ1-1, with a weak D call TRBD1 (6 bases). The CDR3 is 12 residues long. V was clipped by 5 bases and J by 5 bases, with 12 bases between them. The germline V gene has CDR1 SQVTM and CDR2 ANQGSEA. The CDR3 spells CSVRGGQTEAFF. CDR3 nucleotides: TGCAGCGTTAGGGGGGGGCAAACTGAAGCTTTCTTT.

The chain couples TRBV5-1 to TRBJ2-3, with unresolved D. CDR1 SGHRS and CDR2 YFSETQ come from the germline V gene. Trimming removed 0 bases from V and 2 bases from J, with 10 bases in between. The CDR3 consists of 15 residues. The CDR3 DNA sequence: TGCGCCAGCAGCTTGGACTATTCGGTCACAGATACGCAGTATTTT. This sequence encodes CASSLDYSVTDTQYF.

This chain links TRBV4-2 with TRBJ1-1, with 8 bases identical to TRBD1. This CDR3 is built from 15 residues. Looked up from germline, CDR1 is LGHNA and CDR2 is YNFKEQ. Germline trimming cut 6 bases from V and 4 bases from J; bases unmatched to any gene: 10. The CDR3 is CASRRPGTGGTEAFF. Here the CDR3 DNA reads TGTGCCAGCAGACGACCCGGCACAGGGGGCACTGAAGCTTTCTTT.

J is TRBJ2-1 and V is TRBV28; TRBD1 aligns across 9 bases. CDR1 MDHEN and CDR2 SYDVKM come from the germline V gene. V lost 0 bases, J lost 9 bases, and 12 bases stayed unmatched. CDR3 length equals 17 residues. As DNA, the CDR3 is TGTGCCAGCAGTTTATGCTACCGGGACAGGGTTGATGGTGAGCAGTTCTTC. Encoded protein: CASSLCYRDRVDGEQFF.

The V call is TRBV19, the J call TRBJ2-1, with a possible D match to TRBD2 (6 bases). The V end lost 6 bases, the J end lost 5 bases, and 14 bases lay between the germline ends. CDR3 length: 14 amino acids. Germline lookup yields CDR1 LNHDA and CDR2 SQIVND (reference sequence). The CDR3 is CASSLVGGDNEQFF. The CDR3 region has the DNA TGTGCCAGTAGCTTGGTCGGGGGAGACAATGAGCAGTTCTTC.

The chain uses TRBV15 and TRBJ1-1; perhaps TRBD1 as D (5 bases). CDR3 length: 16 residues. Germline loops: CDR1 LNHNV, CDR2 YYDKDF (reference sequence). Trimming took 1 base from V and 6 from J, leaving 18 bases between them. The CDR3 bases are TGTGCCACCAGCAGAGCCCGGGGGGAGGCTGGGGCTGAAGCTTTCTTT. Its translation is CATSRARGEAGAEAFF.

The CDR3 spells CASSVAVDTEAFF. The DNA for the CDR3 is TGTGCCAGCAGCGTAGCCGTAGACACTGAAGCTTTCTTT. The rearrangement joins TRBV9 to TRBJ1-1; D not certain. Trimming shortened V by 0 bases and J by 3 bases, and 6 bases separated the two germline ends. CDR1 is SGDLS, CDR2 YYNGEE, per germline. This CDR3 has 13 amino acids.

This clone was counted a few times. The CDR3 here is CAWGGQPFSGNTIYF. The CDR3, as DNA: TGTGCCTGGGGCGGTCAGCCATTCTCTGGAAACACCATATATTTT. The V gene is TRBV30, the J gene TRBJ1-3; D uncertain. The CDR3 runs to 15 residues. V lost 5 bases and J 0 bases, leaving 14 bases between the germline ends. Germline loops: CDR1 GTSNPN, CDR2 SVGIG (reference sequence).

The V call is TRBV7-3, the J call TRBJ2-2; 7 bases align to TRBD2. Germline CDR1 reads SGHTA; CDR2 reads FQGTGA. Losses at the gene ends were 1 base for V and 6 bases for J; bases not matched to a gene: 14. The CDR3 totals 18 residues. CDR3 region: CASSLMAVGLSGSGELFF. DNA of the CDR3: TGTGCCAGCAGCTTAATGGCGGTCGGGCTTAGCGGGTCCGGGGAGCTGTTTTTT. The full variable domain, completed using reference TRBV7-3 and TRBJ2-2, is GAGVSQTPSNKVTEKGKYVELRCDPISGHTALYWYRQSLGQGPEFLIYFQGTGAADDSGLPNDRFFAVRPEGSVSTLKIQRTERGDSAVYLCASSLMAVGLSGSGELFFGEGSRLTVL.